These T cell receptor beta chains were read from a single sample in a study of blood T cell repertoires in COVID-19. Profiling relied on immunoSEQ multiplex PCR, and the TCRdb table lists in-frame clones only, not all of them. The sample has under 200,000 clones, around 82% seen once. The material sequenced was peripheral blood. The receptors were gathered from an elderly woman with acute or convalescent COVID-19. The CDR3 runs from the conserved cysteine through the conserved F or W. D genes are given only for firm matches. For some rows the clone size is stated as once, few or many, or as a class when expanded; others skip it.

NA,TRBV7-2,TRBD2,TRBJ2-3,CASSLASGGAGSTDTQYF,TGTGCCAGCAGCTTAGCTAGCGGGGGGGCCGGGAGCACAGATACGCAGTATTTT
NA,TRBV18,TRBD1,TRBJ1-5,CASSPTGTGTSNQPQHF,TGTGCCAGCTCACCTACCGGGACAGGGACTAGCAATCAGCCCCAGCATTTT
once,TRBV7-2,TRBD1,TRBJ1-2,CASSLAGQGLSGDGYTF,TGTGCCAGCAGCCTGGCGGGACAGGGCCTCAGTGGGGATGGCTACACCTTC
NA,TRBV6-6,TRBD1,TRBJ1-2,CASSSSGTGGSGYTF,TGTGCCAGCAGTTCATCTGGGACAGGGGGCTCTGGCTACACCTTC
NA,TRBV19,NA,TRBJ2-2,CASSIQGSSTGELFF,TGTGCCAGTAGTATCCAGGGGTCGAGCACCGGGGAGCTGTTTTTT
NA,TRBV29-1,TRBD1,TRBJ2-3,CSVDAGGSDTQYF,TGCAGCGTTGATGCAGGGGGCTCAGATACGCAGTATTTT
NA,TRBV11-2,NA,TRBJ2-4,CASSPRTELAKNIQYF,TGTGCCAGCAGCCCCCGGACAGAACTAGCCAAAAACATTCAGTACTTC
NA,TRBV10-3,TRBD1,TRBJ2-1,CAIREGDRVNEQFF,TGTGCCATCAGGGAAGGGGACAGGGTTAATGAGCAGTTCTTC
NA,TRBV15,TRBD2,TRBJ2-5,CATSRDPAGAPETQYF,TGTGCCACCAGCAGAGATCCAGCGGGAGCCCCCGAGACCCAGTACTTC
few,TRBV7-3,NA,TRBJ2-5,CASSLGGRETQYF,TGTGCCAGCAGCTTAGGCGGTAGGGAGACCCAGTACTTC
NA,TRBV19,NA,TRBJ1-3,CASSISGRGQSDTIYF,TGTGCCAGTAGTATAAGTGGTCGTGGACAGAGTGACACCATATATTTT
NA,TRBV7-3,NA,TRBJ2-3,CASSLDGGSTDTQYF,TGTGCCAGCAGCTTAGACGGGGGTAGCACAGATACGCAGTATTTT
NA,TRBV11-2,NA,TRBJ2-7,CASSFSEIFPSYEQYF,TGTGCCAGCAGCTTTTCCGAGATCTTCCCCTCCTACGAGCAGTACTTC
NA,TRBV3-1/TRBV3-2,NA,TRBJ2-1,CASSQGLTGRTVDNEQFF,TGTGCCAGCAGCCAAGGACTCACAGGTCGGACAGTCGACAATGAGCAGTTCTTC